This T cell receptor beta chain was captured in a study of blood T cell repertoires in COVID-19. Study-wide context: Some COVID-19 samples were acute and others convalescent; all came from the United States, Italy and Spain. PBMCs, B-cell-depleted T cells, or T cells provided the cDNA or gDNA that made up the material.

Original processing notes: Amplification of reference gene primers was used by the study to estimate nucleated cell counts. Profiled with immunoSEQ multiplex PCR; TCRdb holds only in-frame clones, not every one. That table supplies the V and J calls and clone size; D and trimming were determined from the DNA. The table records 95,000 to 100,000 clones, 90% to 95% of them present only once. Germline V gives CDR1 SGHTA, CDR2 FQGTGA. The CDR3 contains 16 residues. The V end lost 5 bases, the J end lost 5 bases, and 21 bases lay between the germline ends. The chain recombines TRBV7-3 with TRBJ1-1; D not resolved. The sequence came from a man between 45 and 60 years old with acute or convalescent COVID-19. The specimen sequenced was peripheral blood. The CDR3 region has the DNA TGTGCCAGCAGCCCCCAAGCGGGGAGGGAGAGGACTGAAGCTTTCTTT. It yields the protein CASSPQAGRERTEAFF.